These 7 T cell receptor beta chains came from one sample sequenced in a study of beta chain features in type 1 diabetes. Reverse transcription of all isolated RNA meant that expressed TCRB transcripts were sequenced. The repertoire was sequenced with immunoSEQ multiplex PCR; TCRdb's copy has only in-frame clones and lacks some. The sample includes about 220,000 clones, 11% of them seen just once. Sequenced input: central memory CD4+ T cells from blood. These receptors all come from a man aged 18 to 35 in good health.

This sequence joins TRBV27 and TRBJ2-1, with 10 bases aligning to TRBD2. Germline assignment: CDR1 MNHEY and CDR2 SMNVEV (reference sequence). This CDR3 is 15 amino acids long. J lost 6 bases, V lost 5 bases, and 7 bases had no gene match. CDR3 protein: CASSPLAGVANEQFF. In DNA form, the CDR3 reads TGTGCCAGCAGTCCGCTAGCGGGAGTGGCCAATGAGCAGTTCTTC.

This clone was detected only a few times. The chain carries TRBV6-5 and TRBJ2-5, with TRBD1 matching 9 bases. The CDR3 runs to 11 residues. Unmatched junction bases numbered 2, after V lost 10 bases and J lost 5 bases. Germline assignment: CDR1 MNHEY and CDR2 SVGAGI. The CDR3 region has the DNA TGTGCCACCGGGACAGGGGAGACCCAGTACTTC. Protein sequence: CATGTGETQYF.

The chain recombines TRBV2 with TRBJ1-2, with 7 bases aligning to TRBD1. CDR3 length: 12 residues. Germline lookup yields CDR1 SNHLY and CDR2 FYNNEI. Germline trimming cut 11 bases from V and 8 bases from J; bases unmatched to any gene: 11. The CDR3 nucleotides read TGTGCCTACCACGACAGGGCCGACGGCTACACCTTC. It translates to CAYHDRADGYTF.

This chain joins TRBV7-8 and TRBJ2-3, with D perhaps matching TRBD2 (6 bases). The V gene lost 8 bases and the J gene lost 5 bases, with 14 bases spanning the gap. The CDR3 is made up of 13 amino acids. Germline loops: CDR1 SGHVS, CDR2 FQNEAQ. CDR3 coding DNA: TGTGCCAGCTCGACGGGGGTGGGAGATACGCAGTATTTT. Its protein product is CASSTGVGDTQYF.

This clone was detected a few times. This chain uses TRBV6-6 with TRBJ2-3; D remains ambiguous. V was shortened by 7 bases and J by 1 base, with 15 bases between the two germline ends. Looked up from germline, CDR1 is MNHNY and CDR2 is SVGAGI (reference sequence). The CDR3 is 15 amino acids. Here the CDR3 DNA reads TGTGCCAGCAACACCCACGAGGTTCGCACAGATACGCAGTATTTT. Translation: CASNTHEVRTDTQYF.

This clone was recorded a few times. At the DNA level, this CDR3 is encoded by other sequences in the same sample as well. This chain uses TRBV7-2 with TRBJ2-7, with TRBD1 matching 7 bases. This CDR3 has 14 residues. The junction had 1 base not matched to a gene; V was cut back by 1 base and J by 1 base. Germline CDR1 and CDR2: SGHTA and FQGNSA. CDR3 bases: TGTGCCAGCAGCTTAGGGGGACAGTCCTACGAGCAGTACTTC. This sequence encodes CASSLGGQSYEQYF.

This chain links TRBV6-5 with TRBJ1-2, with a possible D match to TRBD1 (5 bases). Germline-derived CDR1 and CDR2 are MNHEY and SVGAGI. V was pared by 0 bases and J by 4 bases, with 12 bases between. CDR3 length: 15 residues. CDR3 in amino acids: CASSYSPTGVYGYTF. The CDR3 coding sequence is TGTGCCAGCAGTTACTCCCCCACAGGCGTCTATGGCTACACCTTC.